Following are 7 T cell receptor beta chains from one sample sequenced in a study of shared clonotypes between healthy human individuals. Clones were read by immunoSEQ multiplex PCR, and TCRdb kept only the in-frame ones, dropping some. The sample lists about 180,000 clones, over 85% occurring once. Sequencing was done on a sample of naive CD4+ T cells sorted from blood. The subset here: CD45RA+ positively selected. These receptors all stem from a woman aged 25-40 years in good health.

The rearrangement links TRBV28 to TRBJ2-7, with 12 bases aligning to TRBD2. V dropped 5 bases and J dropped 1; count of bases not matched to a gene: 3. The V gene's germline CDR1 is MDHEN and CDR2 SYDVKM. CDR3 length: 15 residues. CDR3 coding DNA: TGTGCCAGCAGTACCACTAGCGGGGGGTCCTACGAGCAGTACTTC. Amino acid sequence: CASSTTSGGSYEQYF.

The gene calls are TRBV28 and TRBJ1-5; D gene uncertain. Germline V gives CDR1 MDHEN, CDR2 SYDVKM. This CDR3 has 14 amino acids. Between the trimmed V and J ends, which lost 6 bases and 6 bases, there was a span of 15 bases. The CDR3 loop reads CASSYTGGRQPQHF. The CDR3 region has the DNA TGTGCCAGCAGCTACACGGGAGGACGTCAGCCCCAGCATTTT.

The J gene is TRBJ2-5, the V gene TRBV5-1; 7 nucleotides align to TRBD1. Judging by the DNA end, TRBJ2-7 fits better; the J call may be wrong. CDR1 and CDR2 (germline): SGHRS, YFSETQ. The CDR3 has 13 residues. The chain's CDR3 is CASSWDSSYEQYF. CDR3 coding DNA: TGCGCCAGCAGCTGGGACAGCTCCTACGAGCAGTACTTC.

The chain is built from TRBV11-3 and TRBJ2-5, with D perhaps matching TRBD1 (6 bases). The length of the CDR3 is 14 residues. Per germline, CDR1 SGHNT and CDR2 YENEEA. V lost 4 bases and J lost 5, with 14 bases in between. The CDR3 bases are TGTGCCAGCAGCTCACAGGGAATAGGGGAGACCCAGTACTTC. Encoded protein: CASSSQGIGETQYF. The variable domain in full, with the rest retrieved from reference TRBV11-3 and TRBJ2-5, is EAGVVQSPRYKIIEKKQPVAFWCNPISGHNTLYWYLQNLGQGPELLIRYENEEAVDDSQLPKDRFSAERLKGVDSTLKIQPAELGDSAVYLCASSSQGIGETQYFGPGTRLLVL.

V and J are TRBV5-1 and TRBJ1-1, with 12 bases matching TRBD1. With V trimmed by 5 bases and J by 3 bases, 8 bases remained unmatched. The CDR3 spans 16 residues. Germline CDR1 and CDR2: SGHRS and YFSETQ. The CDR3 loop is CASRGTGGLLDTEAFF. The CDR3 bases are TGCGCCAGCAGAGGGACAGGGGGCCTTTTGGACACTGAAGCTTTCTTT. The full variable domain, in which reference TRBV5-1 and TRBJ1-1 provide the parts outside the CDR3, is KAGVTQTPRYLIKTRGQQVTLSCSPISGHRSVSWYQQTPGQGLQFLFEYFSETQRNKGNFPGRFSGRQFSNSRSEMNVSTLELGDSALYLCASRGTGGLLDTEAFFGQGTRLTVV.

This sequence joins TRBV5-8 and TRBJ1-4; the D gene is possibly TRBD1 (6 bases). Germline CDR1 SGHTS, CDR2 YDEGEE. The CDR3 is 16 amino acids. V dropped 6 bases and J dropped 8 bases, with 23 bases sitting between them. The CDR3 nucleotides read TGTGCCAGCAACGCCGGGACAAGGGTTTTGGGGGAAAAACTGTTTTTT. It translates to CASNAGTRVLGEKLFF.

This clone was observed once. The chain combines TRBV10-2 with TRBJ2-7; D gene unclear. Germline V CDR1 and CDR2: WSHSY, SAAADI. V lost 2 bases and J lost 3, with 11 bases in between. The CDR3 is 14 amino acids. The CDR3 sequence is CASSEAARGYEQYF. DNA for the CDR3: TGCGCCAGCAGTGAGGCTGCTCGAGGCTACGAGCAGTACTTC.